The clone carrying this TCR beta chain was seen repeatedly, ten times or more. The antigen is not known. The source of the sample is a study of human T cells and chemical hapten exposure. Study-level background: Slight differences in pooled library volume were the main source of varying TCR yields across samples. Study conclusions and caveats: Sensitizing with DPC caused no change in TCRs above 1 in 1000 frequency. Controls formed significantly fewer large CDR3 similarity clusters than expanded TCRs did.

Sample time point: patch test 2, 6 weeks after DPC sensitization. Treatment meaning: therapeutic diphenylcyclopropenone sensitization with weekly scalp DPC. Participating donors were patients with alopecia, aged 18 to 70 years, considered appropriate candidates for DPC. Germline V gene sequence: CDR1 SGHAT, CDR2 FQNNGV. With V trimmed by 3 bases and J by 9 bases, 5 bases remained unmatched. The CDR3 has 13 amino acids. TCRdb itself ran the RACE reads through MiXCR, one entry per CDR3 protein. There are some 54,000 distinct CDR3 sequences in the sample; less than 10% occur only once, and approximately 1.6% lies in the top ten.

The sequence was collected from a woman between 45 and 65 years old with alopecia areata. Some clones in this sample may be carry-over from other donors' samples. The V gene is TRBV11-2, the J gene TRBJ2-4; 7 nucleotides agree with TRBD1. The specimen was whole blood, collected in connection with sensitization to the hapten diphenylcyclopropenone (DPC). The CDR3 sequence is CASSLPGGGIQYF. Here the CDR3 DNA reads TGTGCCAGCAGCTTGCCAGGGGGTGGCATTCAGTACTTC.